These 18 T cell receptor beta chains originate from one sample sequenced in a study of T cells after yellow fever vaccination. TCRdb recomputed calls from the 5' RACE reads with MiXCR, one row per CDR3 protein. This sample has 450,000 to 650,000 distinct CDR3 sequences, with about 14% found just once. Sequenced here: PBMCs, sampled on the day of the yellow fever booster vaccination. These receptors originate from a man aged 25 to 45 who received the YFV17D yellow fever vaccine.

Concerning this clonotype itself: Mismatch with germline at one junction end may stem from a read error. V is TRBV7-2 and J is TRBJ2-6; no clear D gene. This CDR3 spans 15 amino acids. Looked up from germline, CDR1 is SGHTA and CDR2 is FQGNSA. Written as DNA, the CDR3 is TGTGCCAGCACCTTAGCCATTTCTGGGGCCAACGTCCTGACTTTC. Protein: CASTLAISGANVLTF.

The chain employs TRBV6-1 and TRBJ2-7, with D tentatively TRBD1 (6 bases). Deletions cut 8 bases from V and 3 bases from J, with 17 bases between. Germline V CDR1 and CDR2: MNHNS, SASEGT. The CDR3 length is 14 residues. The CDR3 loop is CASSRGGINYEQYF. CDR3 nucleotides: TGTGCCAGCTCCCGAGGGGGAATCAACTACGAGCAGTACTTC.

The rearrangement uses TRBV29-1 and TRBJ2-1; D is undetermined. V lost 6 bases and J 8 bases, leaving 23 bases between the germline ends. Per germline, CDR1 SQVTM and CDR2 ANQGSEA. The CDR3 consists of 15 residues. CDR3 region: CSVRLLADSAYEQFF. CDR3 coding DNA: TGCAGCGTCCGACTTCTCGCGGATTCAGCATATGAGCAGTTCTTC.

This clonotype was observed a single time. The genes are TRBV24-1 and TRBJ2-5; the match to TRBD1 covers 9 bases. The CDR3 is made up of 15 amino acids. With 7 bases clipped from V and 2 bases from J, the junction kept 7 bases outside the gene matches. The germline V gene has CDR1 KGHDR and CDR2 SFDVKD. The CDR3 DNA is TGTGCCACCAGGGCGGGACAGGGCACACAAGAGACCCAGTACTTC. Translation gives CATRAGQGTQETQYF.

This clonotype was seen more than once but under ten times. V and J are TRBV27 and TRBJ2-1; weak D call: TRBD2 (7 bases). The CDR3 contains 15 residues. Germline V gene data show CDR1 as MNHEY and CDR2 as SMNVEV (reference sequence). Deletions cut 5 bases from V and 1 base from J, with 12 bases between. The CDR3 DNA reads TGTGCCAGCAGTAGGGAGGGGGGTTCCTACAATGAGCAGTTCTTC. It is translated as CASSREGGSYNEQFF.

V usage is TRBV4-3 and J usage is TRBJ1-1, with no clear D. CDR1 is LGHNA and CDR2 is YSLEER in the germline V gene. V lost 2 bases and J lost 3, with 7 bases in between. This CDR3 comprises 13 residues. Here the CDR3 reads CASSQSLHTEAFF. In DNA form, the CDR3 reads TGCGCCAGCAGCCAATCCCTGCACACTGAAGCTTTCTTT.

This clonotype was detected only a few times. The chain employs TRBV6-2 or TRBV6-3 and TRBJ2-2, with 12 bases matching TRBD2. V shed 6 bases, J shed 6 bases, and the junction held 5 bases outside the gene matches. Germline CDR1 reads MNHEY; CDR2 reads SVGEGT. The CDR3 length is 15 residues. The CDR3 reads CASSPTSGGPGELFF. The DNA for the CDR3 is TGTGCCAGCAGCCCGACTAGCGGGGGTCCCGGGGAGCTGTTTTTT.

V usage is TRBV3-1 and J usage is TRBJ2-5; 16 bases fit TRBD2. There are 18 residues in the CDR3. V shed 5 bases, J shed 5 bases, and the junction held 11 bases outside the gene matches. Per germline, CDR1 LGHDT and CDR2 YNNKEL (reference sequence). The CDR3 region is CASSAPGLAGGICETQYF. CDR3 in DNA: TGTGCCAGCAGCGCCCCGGGACTAGCGGGAGGGATTTGTGAGACCCAGTACTTC.

J is TRBJ2-1 and V is TRBV4-3; 12 positions agree with TRBD2. The CDR3 sequence is 20 residues long. Germline loops: CDR1 LGHNA, CDR2 YSLEER. With 4 bases clipped from V and 2 bases from J, the junction kept 15 bases outside the gene matches. CDR3 nucleotide sequence: TGCGCCAGCAGCCCCAAGAGGGCTAGCGGGAGGGCCCGTACCTACAATGAGCAGTTCTTC. This encodes CASSPKRASGRARTYNEQFF.

The rearrangement links TRBV5-5 to TRBJ2-5, with 8 bases that match TRBD2. Trimming at V came to 2 bases and at J to 2 bases, leaving 8 bases not matched to a gene. Looked up from germline, CDR1 is SGHKS and CDR2 is YYEKEE (reference sequence). This CDR3 has 16 residues. The DNA of the CDR3 is TGTGCCAGCAGCTTTGGCCGACAGCGGGGGCAAGAGACCCAGTACTTC. It yields the protein CASSFGRQRGQETQYF.

This clonotype was seen a single time. The chain has TRBV10-1 and TRBJ2-1; 12 bases line up with TRBD2. CDR1 and CDR2 from the germline V gene are WNHNN and SYGVQD (reference sequence). This CDR3 contains 16 residues. V shed 0 bases, J shed 6 bases, and the junction held 3 bases outside the gene matches. Written as DNA, the CDR3 is TGCGCCAGCAGTGAGTCCGGACTAGCGGGGCCCAATGAGCAGTTCTTC. It translates to CASSESGLAGPNEQFF.

This clonotype has a handful of counts. The rearrangement joins TRBV30 to TRBJ1-1; D remains unclear. Germline V CDR1 and CDR2: GTSNPN, SVGIG (reference sequence). CDR3 length: 12 amino acids. The V end was cut by 0 bases, the J end by 8 bases, with 10 bases between. The CDR3 DNA reads TGTGCCTGGAGTGTAGGAGATACCGAAGCTTTCTTT. Translated, it gives CAWSVGDTEAFF. The full variable domain, rest sourced from reference TRBV30 and TRBJ1-1, is SQTIHQWPATLVQPVGSPLSLECTVEGTSNPNLYWYRQAAGRGLQLLFYSVGIGQISSEVPQNLSASRPQDRQFILSSKKLLLSDSGFYLCAWSVGDTEAFFGQGTRLTVV.

There are a few counts of this clonotype. The rearrangement uses TRBV20-1 and TRBJ2-7; D possibly corresponds to TRBD1 (5 bases). Per germline, CDR1 DFQATT and CDR2 SNEGSKA (reference sequence). V was pared by 6 bases and J by 7 bases, with 22 bases between. The CDR3 is 14 amino acids. The CDR3 nucleotides are TGCAGTGCAGCCTTAGGGCAGGGCTTGGGGGAGCAGTACTTC. Amino acid sequence: CSAALGQGLGEQYF.

There are a few counts of this clonotype. V usage is TRBV4-3 and J usage is TRBJ2-2; D remains ambiguous. CDR3 length: 16 residues. In germline, CDR1 is LGHNA, CDR2 YSLEER. V lost 0 bases to trimming and J lost 6 bases, with 14 bases between them. The CDR3, as DNA: TGCGCCAGCAGCCAAGAAGGGTATAGTCAGTCCGGGGAGCTGTTTTTT. Translated, it gives CASSQEGYSQSGELFF.

The chain is built from TRBV15 and TRBJ2-1; tentatively, D is TRBD2 (5 bases). This CDR3 spans 17 amino acids. Per germline, CDR1 LNHNV and CDR2 YYDKDF (reference sequence). Trimming took 3 bases from V and 9 from J, leaving 24 bases between them. The CDR3: CATSRIDILGETSEQFF. Written as DNA, the CDR3 is TGTGCCACCAGCAGGATCGACATCCTTGGGGAGACGAGTGAGCAGTTCTTC.

This clonotype occurred a few times. The rearrangement links TRBV7-9 to TRBJ2-1; tentative D call: TRBD2 (5 bases). CDR3 length: 14 residues. In germline, CDR1 is SEHNR, CDR2 FQNEAQ (reference sequence). V was shortened by 1 base and J by 4 bases, with 8 bases between the two germline ends. CDR3 protein: CASSLEPGYNEQFF. The CDR3 DNA is TGTGCCAGCAGCTTAGAGCCGGGATACAATGAGCAGTTCTTC.

This clonotype was seen a few times. J is TRBJ2-7 and V is TRBV20-1, with D hard to call. The CDR3 sequence is 12 residues long. CDR1 and CDR2 (germline): DFQATT, SNEGSKA (reference sequence). Between the trimmed V and J ends, which lost 1 base and 4 bases, there was a span of 8 bases. The CDR3 DNA follows: TGCAGTGCTAGAGTGGAGTTGTACGAGCAGTACTTC. This sequence encodes CSARVELYEQYF.

The rearrangement joins TRBV27 to TRBJ2-5, with 12 bases aligning to TRBD1. After removal of 5 bases from V and 3 bases from J, the junction contained 13 bases not matched to a gene. Germline values: CDR1 MNHEY, CDR2 SMNVEV (reference sequence). This CDR3 has 18 amino acids. The CDR3 loop reads CASSPRTSGQGAEETQYF. DNA for the CDR3: TGTGCCAGCAGTCCACGAACATCGGGACAGGGGGCTGAAGAGACCCAGTACTTC.